Each of the 15 T cell receptor beta chains below was sequenced from the same sample in a study of cytomegalovirus exposure and HLA in healthy donors. Primers included in the PCR were 60 Vbeta and 13 Jbeta primers. Only in-frame clones appear in the TCRdb table, and some are missing; sequencing was by immunoSEQ multiplex PCR. The data hold roughly 120,000 clones, with approximately 80% observed a single time. The sample taken for sequencing was PBMCs. The source of these receptors is a woman in her forties in good health and CMV-seropositive.

The V gene is TRBV19, the J gene TRBJ2-7, with 7 positions matching TRBD2. V lost 5 bases, J lost 5 bases, and 9 bases stayed unmatched. The germline V gene encodes CDR1 LNHDA and CDR2 SQIVND (reference sequence). This CDR3 is built from 14 residues. CDR3 sequence reads: CASSLSGMTHEQYF. CDR3 bases: TGTGCCAGTAGTTTGAGCGGGATGACACACGAGCAGTACTTC.

This chain connects TRBV19 to TRBJ1-1; 8 nucleotides agree with TRBD1. Trimming cost V 10 bases and J 4 bases; bases outside gene matches: 11. Germline V gene data show CDR1 as LNHDA and CDR2 as SQIVND (reference sequence). The CDR3 covers 14 residues. In DNA form, the CDR3 reads TGTGCCACAGAGAAGGACAGGGCCGGCACTGAAGCTTTCTTT. It codes for CATEKDRAGTEAFF.

This chain links TRBV14 with TRBJ2-7, with a tentative D call TRBD2 (5 bases). The germline gives CDR1 SGHDN, CDR2 FVKESK. Trimming removed 2 bases from V and 4 bases from J, with 6 bases in between. This CDR3 contains 12 residues. The CDR3 here is CASSQTGYEQYF. Written as DNA, the CDR3 is TGTGCCAGCAGCCAAACGGGGTACGAGCAGTACTTC.

The chain combines TRBV7-3 with TRBJ1-1, with D uncertain. With 2 bases removed from V and 1 base from J, the gap between germline ends came to 11 bases. The CDR3 spans 15 residues. CDR1 and CDR2 (germline): SGHTA, FQGTGA. The CDR3 sequence is CASSLRGPGNTEAFF. CDR3 bases: TGTGCCAGCAGCTTACGGGGTCCGGGGAACACTGAAGCTTTCTTT. Supplemented by reference TRBV7-3 and TRBJ1-1, the full variable domain reads GAGVSQTPSNKVTEKGKYVELRCDPISGHTALYWYRQSLGQGPEFLIYFQGTGAADDSGLPNDRFFAVRPEGSVSTLKIQRTERGDSAVYLCASSLRGPGNTEAFFGQGTRLTVV.

This rearrangement joins TRBV25-1 to TRBJ2-3, with a tentative D call TRBD1 (6 bases). Germline values: CDR1 MGHDK, CDR2 SYGVNS. The V end was cut by 2 bases, the J end by 4 bases, with 16 bases between. This CDR3 spans 16 amino acids. The CDR3: CASSELQGIGADTQYF. Here the CDR3 DNA reads TGTGCCAGCAGTGAACTGCAGGGGATAGGAGCAGATACGCAGTATTTT.

The rearrangement links TRBV5-6 to TRBJ2-2, with D tentatively TRBD2 (5 bases). The CDR3 length is 17 residues. Trimming removed 1 base at V and 5 bases at J, with 18 bases between. Germline V gene data show CDR1 as SGHDT and CDR2 as YYEEEE. The CDR3 reads CASSLMARGRRTGELFF. In DNA, the CDR3 is TGTGCCAGCAGCTTGATGGCCCGTGGGAGACGTACCGGGGAGCTGTTTTTT. Combining the CDR3 with reference TRBV5-6 and TRBJ2-2 gives the whole variable domain DAGVTQSPTHLIKTRGQQVTLRCSPKSGHDTVSWYQQALGQGPQFIFQYYEEEERQRGNFPDRFSGHQFPNYSSELNVNALLLGDSALYLCASSLMARGRRTGELFFGEGSRLTVL.

Regarding this clone: Mismatch with germline at one junction end may stem from a read error. The genes are TRBV10-3 and TRBJ2-7; 7 nucleotides align to TRBD1. This CDR3 has 14 amino acids. The germline gives CDR1 ENHRY, CDR2 SYGVKD. CDR3 coding DNA: TGTGCCATCAGTGACAGGGGGAACGCCTACGAGCAGCACTTC. Translation: CAISDRGNAYEQHF.

This sequence joins TRBV4-1 and TRBJ2-4; TRBD1 matches 10 bases. With V trimmed by 1 base and J by 5 bases, 5 bases remained unmatched. The CDR3 extends over 16 amino acids. Looked up from germline, CDR1 is MGHRA and CDR2 is YSYEKL. This CDR3 is CASSQASGTGENIQYF. CDR3 nucleotides: TGCGCCAGCAGCCAAGCGAGTGGGACAGGGGAAAACATTCAGTACTTC.

The gene calls are TRBV5-1 and TRBJ2-1, with TRBD2 matching over 9 bases. There are 15 residues in the CDR3. V trimming: 2 bases; J trimming: 6 bases; junction bases outside the gene matches: 6. Germline lookup yields CDR1 SGHRS and CDR2 YFSETQ. CDR3 region: CASSFRTSASNEQFF. CDR3 bases: TGCGCCAGCAGCTTCCGGACTAGCGCCAGCAATGAGCAGTTCTTC.

The chain combines TRBV18 with TRBJ2-7; 9 positions match TRBD1. This CDR3 is built from 17 residues. J lost 5 bases, V lost 0 bases, and 11 bases had no gene match. Germline CDR1 KGHSH, CDR2 LQKENI. DNA for the CDR3: TGTGCCAGCTCACCACCGTTTGGTGGGACAGGGTCGAACGAGCAGTACTTC. Encoded protein: CASSPPFGGTGSNEQYF. The variable domain in full, completed from reference TRBV18 and TRBJ2-7, reads NAGVMQNPRHLVRRRGQEARLRCSPMKGHSHVYWYRQLPEEGLKFMVYLQKENIIDESGMPKERFSAEFPKEGPSILRIQQVVRGDSAAYFCASSPPFGGTGSNEQYFGPGTRLTVT.

The CDR3 DNA reads TGTGCCAGCAGCCTCGGACTAGCGGGAGGGCCTGACGGATCGGTCAAAAACATTCAGTACTTC. Translated, it gives CASSLGLAGGPDGSVKNIQYF. The genes are TRBV9 and TRBJ2-4, with 15 bases fitting TRBD2. This CDR3 contains 21 residues. The junction had 17 bases not matched to a gene; V was cut back by 4 bases and J by 3 bases. Germline lookup yields CDR1 SGDLS and CDR2 YYNGEE.

The chain recombines TRBV2 with TRBJ2-7; 7 bases fit TRBD2. From germline, CDR1 is SNHLY and CDR2 FYNNEI. Losses at the gene ends were 4 bases for V and 6 bases for J; bases not matched to a gene: 6. The CDR3 is made up of 13 amino acids. The CDR3 sequence: CASSGVWGGEQYF. CDR3 nucleotides: TGTGCCAGCAGTGGAGTCTGGGGGGGCGAGCAGTACTTC.

The chain uses TRBV6-6 and TRBJ1-2, with TRBD1 matching 7 bases. CDR3 length: 13 residues. V shed 5 bases and J 4 bases; nucleotides not matched to a gene: 4. The V gene's germline CDR1 is MNHNY and CDR2 SVGAGI (reference sequence). The CDR3 region has the DNA TGTGCCAGCAGTGGGGACAGATTCTATGGCTACACCTTC. Translating gives CASSGDRFYGYTF.

This chain links TRBV14 with TRBJ2-1; 8 bases are shared with TRBD2. The V gene's germline CDR1 is SGHDN and CDR2 FVKESK. This CDR3 region has 17 residues. Trimming took 8 bases from V and 4 from J; bases not matched to a gene: 16. The CDR3 DNA reads TGTGCCAGCTCCCCGTTAAGGGCACTAGCGGAGTACAATGAGCAGTTCTTC. It codes for CASSPLRALAEYNEQFF.

The chain links TRBV7-2 to TRBJ2-4; D is unclear. The CDR3 is 13 residues long. Germline lookup yields CDR1 SGHTA and CDR2 FQGNSA. Trimming cost V 5 bases and J 3 bases, with 8 bases left between them. The CDR3 spells CASSRTGKNIQYF. CDR3 nucleotides: TGTGCCAGCAGCCGTACCGGCAAAAACATTCAGTACTTC.